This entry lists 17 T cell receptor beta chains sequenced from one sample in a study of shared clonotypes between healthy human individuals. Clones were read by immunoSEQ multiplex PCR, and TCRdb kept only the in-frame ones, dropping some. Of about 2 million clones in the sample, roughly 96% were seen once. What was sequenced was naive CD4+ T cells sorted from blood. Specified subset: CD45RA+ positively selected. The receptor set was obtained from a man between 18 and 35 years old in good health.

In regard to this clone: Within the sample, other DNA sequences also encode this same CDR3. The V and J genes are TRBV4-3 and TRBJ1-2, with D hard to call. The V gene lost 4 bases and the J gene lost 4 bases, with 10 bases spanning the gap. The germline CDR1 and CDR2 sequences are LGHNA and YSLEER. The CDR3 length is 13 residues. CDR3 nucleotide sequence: TGCGCCAGCAGCCCTAGGACGGGCTATGGCTACACCTTC. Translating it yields CASSPRTGYGYTF.

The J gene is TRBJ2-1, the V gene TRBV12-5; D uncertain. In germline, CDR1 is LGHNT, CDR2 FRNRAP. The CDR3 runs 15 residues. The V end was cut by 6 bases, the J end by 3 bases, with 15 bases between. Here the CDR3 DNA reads TGTGCTAGTGGACCCGACCGGGCCAACTACAATGAGCAGTTCTTC. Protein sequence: CASGPDRANYNEQFF.

The CDR3 DNA reads TGTGCCAGCAAATCAACGACCTGGCCCGGGAACACCGGGGAGCTGTTTTTT. Encoded protein: CASKSTTWPGNTGELFF. V and J are TRBV11-3 and TRBJ2-2; no clear D gene. The CDR3 runs to 17 residues. Germline V gives CDR1 SGHNT, CDR2 YENEEA. Trimming removed 7 bases from V and 1 base from J, with 19 bases in between.

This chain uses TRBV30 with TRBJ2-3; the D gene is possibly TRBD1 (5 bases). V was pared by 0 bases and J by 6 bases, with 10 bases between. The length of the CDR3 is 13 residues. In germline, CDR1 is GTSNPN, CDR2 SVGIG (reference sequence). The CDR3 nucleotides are TGTGCCTGGAGTGTACCAGGGCCCGATACGCAGTATTTT. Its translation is CAWSVPGPDTQYF.

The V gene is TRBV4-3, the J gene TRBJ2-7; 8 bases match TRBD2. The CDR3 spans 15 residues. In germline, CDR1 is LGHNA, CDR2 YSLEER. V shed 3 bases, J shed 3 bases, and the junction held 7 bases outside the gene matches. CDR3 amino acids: CASSHFGGVFYEQYF. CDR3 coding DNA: TGCGCCAGCAGCCATTTCGGGGGGGTTTTCTACGAGCAGTACTTC.

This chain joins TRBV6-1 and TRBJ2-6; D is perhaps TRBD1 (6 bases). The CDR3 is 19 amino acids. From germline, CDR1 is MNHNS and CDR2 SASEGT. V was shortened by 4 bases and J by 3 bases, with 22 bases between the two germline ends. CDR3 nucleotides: TGTGCCAGCAGTGGAACTACAGGGTTTGACACCATTGGGGCCAACGTCCTGACTTTC. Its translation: CASSGTTGFDTIGANVLTF.

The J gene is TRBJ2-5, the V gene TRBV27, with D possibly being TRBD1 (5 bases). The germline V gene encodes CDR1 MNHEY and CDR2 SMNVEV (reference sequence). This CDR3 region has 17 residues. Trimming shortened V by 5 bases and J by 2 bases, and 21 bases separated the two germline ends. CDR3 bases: TGTGCCAGCAGTCAGGGAAGGACAACAATCTATCAAGAGACCCAGTACTTC. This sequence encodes CASSQGRTTIYQETQYF.

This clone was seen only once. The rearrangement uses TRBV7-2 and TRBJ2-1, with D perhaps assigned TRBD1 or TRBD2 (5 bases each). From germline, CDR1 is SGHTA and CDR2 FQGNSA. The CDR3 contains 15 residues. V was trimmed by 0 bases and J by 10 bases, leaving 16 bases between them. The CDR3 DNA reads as TGTGCCAGCAGCTTAGCCGGGACCGGATTGAAAGAGCAGTTCTTC. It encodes CASSLAGTGLKEQFF.

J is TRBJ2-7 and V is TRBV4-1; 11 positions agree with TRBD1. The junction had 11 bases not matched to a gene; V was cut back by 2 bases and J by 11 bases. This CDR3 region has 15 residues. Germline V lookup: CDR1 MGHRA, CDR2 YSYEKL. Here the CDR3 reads CASSQPGGTGGGKYF. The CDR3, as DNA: TGCGCCAGCAGCCAACCCGGAGGGACAGGGGGTGGGAAGTACTTC.

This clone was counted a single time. The CDR3 bases are TGCGCCAGCAGCCAAGACTGGGATCAGCCCCAGCATTTT. It codes for CASSQDWDQPQHF. The chain has TRBV4-1 and TRBJ1-5; no firm D call. The CDR3 is 13 amino acids. CDR1 and CDR2 from the germline V gene are MGHRA and YSYEKL. V dropped 0 bases and J dropped 5 bases, with 5 bases sitting between them.

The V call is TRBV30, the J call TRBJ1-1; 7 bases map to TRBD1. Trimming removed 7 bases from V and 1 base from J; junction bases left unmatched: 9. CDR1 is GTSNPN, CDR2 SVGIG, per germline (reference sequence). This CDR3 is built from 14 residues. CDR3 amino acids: CASIFWTGNTEAFF. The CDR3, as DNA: TGTGCCTCAATATTCTGGACAGGGAACACTGAAGCTTTCTTT.

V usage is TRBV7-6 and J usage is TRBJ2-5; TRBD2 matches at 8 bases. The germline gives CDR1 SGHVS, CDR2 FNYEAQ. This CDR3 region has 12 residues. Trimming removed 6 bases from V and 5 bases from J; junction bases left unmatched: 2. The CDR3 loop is CASSRLAETQYF. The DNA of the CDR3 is TGTGCCAGCAGTAGACTAGCGGAGACCCAGTACTTC.

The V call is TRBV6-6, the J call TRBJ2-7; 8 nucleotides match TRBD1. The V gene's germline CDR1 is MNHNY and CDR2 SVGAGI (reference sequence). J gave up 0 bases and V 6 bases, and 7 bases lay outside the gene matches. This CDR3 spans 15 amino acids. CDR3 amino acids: CASSSAGQDSYEQYF. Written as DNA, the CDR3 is TGTGCCAGCAGCTCCGCGGGACAGGACTCCTACGAGCAGTACTTC.

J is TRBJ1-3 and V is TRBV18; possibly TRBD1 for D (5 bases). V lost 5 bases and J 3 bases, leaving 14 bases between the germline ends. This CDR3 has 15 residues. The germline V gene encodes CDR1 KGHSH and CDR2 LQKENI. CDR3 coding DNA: TGTGCCAGCTCAGGGCAGGGCGGAGTTGGAAACACCATATATTTT. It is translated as CASSGQGGVGNTIYF.

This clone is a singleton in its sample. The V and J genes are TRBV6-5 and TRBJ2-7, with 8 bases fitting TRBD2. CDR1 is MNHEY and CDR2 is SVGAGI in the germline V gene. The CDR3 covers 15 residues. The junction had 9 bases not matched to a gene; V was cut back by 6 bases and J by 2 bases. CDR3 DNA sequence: TGTGCCAGCAGAAAAAAGACAGCGGGAGCCTACGAGCAGTACTTC. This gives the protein CASRKKTAGAYEQYF.

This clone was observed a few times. The CDR3 sequence is CAWGDRRLGNQPQHF. The CDR3 DNA reads TGTGCCTGGGGGGACAGGCGCTTGGGCAATCAGCCCCAGCATTTT. This sequence joins TRBV30 and TRBJ1-5; 8 bases map to TRBD1. CDR3 length: 15 residues. In germline, CDR1 is GTSNPN, CDR2 SVGIG (reference sequence). The J segment lost 2 bases and the V segment lost 5 bases, leaving 8 bases of the junction unmatched. The full variable domain, in which reference TRBV30 and TRBJ1-5 provide the parts outside the CDR3, is SQTIHQWPATLVQPVGSPLSLECTVEGTSNPNLYWYRQAAGRGLQLLFYSVGIGQISSEVPQNLSASRPQDRQFILSSKKLLLSDSGFYLCAWGDRRLGNQPQHFGDGTRLSIL.

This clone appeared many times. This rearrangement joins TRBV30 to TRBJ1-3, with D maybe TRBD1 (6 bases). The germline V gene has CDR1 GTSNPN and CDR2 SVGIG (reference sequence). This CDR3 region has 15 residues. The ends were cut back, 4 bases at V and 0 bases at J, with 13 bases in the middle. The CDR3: CAWIPGGLSGNTIYF. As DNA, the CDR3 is TGTGCCTGGATCCCGGGGGGGCTCTCTGGAAACACCATATATTTT.